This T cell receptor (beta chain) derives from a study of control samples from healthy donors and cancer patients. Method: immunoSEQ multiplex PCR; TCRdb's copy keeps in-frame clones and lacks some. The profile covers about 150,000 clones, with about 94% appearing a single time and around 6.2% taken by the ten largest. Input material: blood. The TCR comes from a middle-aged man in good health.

The CDR3 region has the DNA TGTGCCAGCAGTGAAGTGTGGACAGGGGGAAACACCATATATTTT. Translated, it gives CASSEVWTGGNTIYF. The V and J genes are TRBV6-1 and TRBJ1-3; 8 bases agree with TRBD1. CDR3 length equals 15 residues. Germline V lookup: CDR1 MNHNS, CDR2 SASEGT. The V segment lost 1 base and the J segment 4 bases; nucleotides outside the gene matches: 3.